The entry that follows covers one TCR beta chain sequence. Its binding antigen is unknown. It has no much larger one-base neighbor in the sample; base qualities were not kept. The library was made by 5' RACE. Instrument used: Illumina MiSeq. During library preparation, unique molecular identifiers were attached to individual cDNA molecules so that TCRs could be counted quantitatively and reproducibly. Per the source publication's procedure: The median number of TCRs per sample was 95,638, ranging from 23,224 to 690,600. V, J and CDR3 annotation of the TCR reads was carried out using the Decombinator software suite. To make PS versus PT1 abundance plots, every sample was subsampled to the same number of TCRs (28,000). TCRs were defined as expanded if absent before sensitization and observed at least eight times at the 2-week time point. In TCRdb, the public reads were trimmed at Q25 with fastp and aligned with MiXCR, with productive beta chains retained. Each entry is one CDR3 protein sequence, shown with its most common DNA and genes. The V and J calls and clone size are TCRdb's, not the authors'. Within this sample are 70,000 to 85,000 distinct CDR3 sequences, with around 15% of them counted one time only. The ten top clones hold nearly 7% of the sample.

The record originates from a study of human T cells and chemical hapten exposure (dated by TCRdb to the early 2020s). Regarding the complete study: Libraries were combined into a pool for sequencing, and differences in TCR yield between samples came mainly from small differences in library volumes within the pool. The study tracked peripheral blood TCR repertoire changes in vivo during primary and secondary sensitization to the hapten diphenylcyclopropenone (DPC) in alopecia patients. For every blood RNA sample, sequencing covered both the TCR alpha and TCR beta chains. Broader findings and caveats from the paper: DPC sensitization did not change the number of TCRs with a frequency above 1 in 1000, and there was no evidence of changes in global repertoire structure. After repeated subsampling, the strength of the expansion versus patch-test correlation and the threshold at which it became significant changed.

The CDR3 holds 14 amino acids from the cysteine to the phenylalanine. Of all the DNA, just the CDR3 is kept, 42 bases in frame from base 1. Per the germline V gene, MDHEN is the CDR1 and SYDVKM is the CDR2. Trimming removed 3 bases from V and 9 bases from J; the gene matches leave 6 bases unexplained. Total RNA was extracted from unfractionated whole blood that had been collected in Tempus Blood RNA tubes. About 5 healthy volunteers acted as controls for TCR sequencing and had blood drawn at day 0, 2 weeks and 6 weeks. The clonotype originates from a female donor in good health. The receptor chain draws on TRBV28 and TRBJ2-1; TRBD2 aligns with 9 central bases. Read as DNA, the sequence is TGTGCCAGCAGTTTCGGCGGGAGGGCAATTGAGCAGTTCTTC. It translates as CASSFGGRAIEQFF.